This TCR beta chain was captured in a study of metastatic and nonmetastatic thyroid tumors. For the study at large: Both malignant and benign thyroid patients supplied peripheral blood and tumor or nodule tissue samples, across which the repertoires of these patients were then compared. The study, taken as a whole, reports: Significantly higher TCR beta diversity was reportedly seen in malignant thyroid tumors than benign nodules, in blood and tumor.

This clone was counted at least ten times. Antigen: not known. All patients were treatment-naive before thyroid surgery. Per the authors' pipeline: Using the CDR3 differences seen across clinicopathological groups, the authors built a distant-metastasis classifier for papillary thyroid cancer, which was meant to discriminate distant-metastatic patients. With MiXCR, TCRdb reprocessed the PCR reads. TCRdb, not the original authors, processed these V and J calls. The table includes tens of thousands of clones, 15% to 20% detected once. This TCR came from a male donor with papillary thyroid cancer or a benign thyroid nodule (not recorded which). Some clones in this sample may be carry-over from other donors' samples. What was sequenced was blood.

The CDR3 nucleotides are TGTGCCTGGAGTGTCGGGGGGACCTACAATGAGCAGTTCTTC. The encoded protein is CAWSVGGTYNEQFF. The chain joins TRBV30 to TRBJ2-1, with 7 bases fitting TRBD2. V dropped 0 bases and J dropped 2; count of bases not matched to a gene: 1. The length of the CDR3 is 14 residues. Germline assignment: CDR1 GTSNPN and CDR2 SVGIG (reference sequence). The full variable domain, completed using reference TRBV30 and TRBJ2-1, is SQTIHQWPATLVQPVGSPLSLECTVEGTSNPNLYWYRQAAGRGLQLLFYSVGIGQISSEVPQNLSASRPQDRQFILSSKKLLLSDSGFYLCAWSVGGTYNEQFFGPGTRLTVL.